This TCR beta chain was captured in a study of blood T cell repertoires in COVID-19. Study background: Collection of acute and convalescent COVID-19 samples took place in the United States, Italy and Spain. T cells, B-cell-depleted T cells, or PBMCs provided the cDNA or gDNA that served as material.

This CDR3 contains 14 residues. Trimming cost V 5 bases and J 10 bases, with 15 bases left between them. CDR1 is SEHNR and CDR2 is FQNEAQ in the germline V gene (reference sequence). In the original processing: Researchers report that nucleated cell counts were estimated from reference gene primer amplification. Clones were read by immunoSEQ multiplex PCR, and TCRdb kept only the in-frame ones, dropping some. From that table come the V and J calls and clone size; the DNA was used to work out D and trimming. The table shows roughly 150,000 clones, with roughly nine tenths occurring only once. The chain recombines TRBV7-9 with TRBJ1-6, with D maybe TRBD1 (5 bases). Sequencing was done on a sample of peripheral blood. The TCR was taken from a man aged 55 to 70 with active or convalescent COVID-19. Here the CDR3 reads CASSVSQGGSPLHF. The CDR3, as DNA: TGTGCCAGCAGCGTCAGTCAGGGTGGGTCACCCCTCCACTTT.